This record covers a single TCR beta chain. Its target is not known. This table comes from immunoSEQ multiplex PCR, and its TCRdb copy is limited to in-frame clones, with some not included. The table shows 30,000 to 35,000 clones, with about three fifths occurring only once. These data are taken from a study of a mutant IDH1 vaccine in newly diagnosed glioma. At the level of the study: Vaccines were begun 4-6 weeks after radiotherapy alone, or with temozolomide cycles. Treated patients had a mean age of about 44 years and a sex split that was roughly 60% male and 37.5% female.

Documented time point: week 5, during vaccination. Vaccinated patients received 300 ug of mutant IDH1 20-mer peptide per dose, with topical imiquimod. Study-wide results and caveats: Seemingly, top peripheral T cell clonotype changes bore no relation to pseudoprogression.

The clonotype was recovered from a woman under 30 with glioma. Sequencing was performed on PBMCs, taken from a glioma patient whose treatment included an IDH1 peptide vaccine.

CDR3 loop: CASSLGDRQGSEKLFF. DNA for the CDR3: TGTGCCAGCAGCTTAGGTGACCGACAGGGGAGTGAAAAACTGTTTTTT. The J gene is TRBJ1-4, the V gene TRBV11-3; TRBD1 agrees at 8 bases. CDR3 length: 16 amino acids. The germline V gene has CDR1 SGHNT and CDR2 YENEEA. V was clipped by 1 base and J by 7 bases; unmatched bases: 8. Combining the CDR3 with reference TRBV11-3 and TRBJ1-4 gives the whole variable domain EAGVVQSPRYKIIEKKQPVAFWCNPISGHNTLYWYLQNLGQGPELLIRYENEEAVDDSQLPKDRFSAERLKGVDSTLKIQPAELGDSAVYLCASSLGDRQGSEKLFFGSGTQLSVL.